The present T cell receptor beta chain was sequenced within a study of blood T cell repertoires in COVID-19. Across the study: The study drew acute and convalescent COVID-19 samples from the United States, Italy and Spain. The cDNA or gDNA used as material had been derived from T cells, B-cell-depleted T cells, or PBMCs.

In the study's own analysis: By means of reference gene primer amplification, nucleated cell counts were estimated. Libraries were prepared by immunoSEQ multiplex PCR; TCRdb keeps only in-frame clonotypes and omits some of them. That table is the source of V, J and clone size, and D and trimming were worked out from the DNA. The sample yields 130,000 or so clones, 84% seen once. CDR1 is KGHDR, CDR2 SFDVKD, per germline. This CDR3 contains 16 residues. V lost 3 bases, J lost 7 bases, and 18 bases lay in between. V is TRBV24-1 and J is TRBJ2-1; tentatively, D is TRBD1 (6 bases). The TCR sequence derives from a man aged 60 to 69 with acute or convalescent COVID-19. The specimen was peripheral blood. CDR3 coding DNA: TGTGCCACCAGTGATCCAGGGGCCACCAACGGGAATGAGCAGTTCTTC. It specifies CATSDPGATNGNEQFF.